Here is one T cell receptor beta chain with its context. The CDR3 runs to 16 residues. The V gene's germline CDR1 is LNHDA and CDR2 SQIVND (reference sequence). Trimming removed 6 bases from V and 6 bases from J; junction bases left unmatched: 11. Here immunoSEQ multiplex PCR was the method, and the copy in TCRdb shows in-frame clones only, minus some. In the table there are over 55,000 clones, approximately 89% of which are singletons. This specimen belongs to a study of OX40 agonist ivuxolimab in advanced cancers. This specimen consisted of CD4+ or CD8+ T cells sorted from blood, obtained in a trial of the OX40 agonist ivuxolimab. This chain joins TRBV19 and TRBJ1-5; TRBD1 matches 10 bases. The sequence came from an adult with an advanced solid tumor such as melanoma, head and neck, liver or kidney cancer. The CDR3, as DNA: TGTGCCAGTAGAACCCTTGACAGGGGGCCTGGTCAGCCCCAGCATTTT. It encodes CASRTLDRGPGQPQHF.